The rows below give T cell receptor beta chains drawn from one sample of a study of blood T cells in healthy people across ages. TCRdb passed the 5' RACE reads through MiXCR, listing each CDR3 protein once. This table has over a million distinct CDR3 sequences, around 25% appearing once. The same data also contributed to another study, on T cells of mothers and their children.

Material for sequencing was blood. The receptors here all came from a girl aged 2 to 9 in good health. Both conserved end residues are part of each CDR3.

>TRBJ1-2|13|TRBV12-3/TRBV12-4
CASSLSPAPSYTF
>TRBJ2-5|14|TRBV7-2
CASSLARGSETQYF
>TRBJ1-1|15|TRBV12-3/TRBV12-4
CASSQVDRGQTEAFF
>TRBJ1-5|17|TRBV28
CASSSTGTVGRNQPQHF
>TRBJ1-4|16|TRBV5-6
CASSLMPGRLGEKLFF
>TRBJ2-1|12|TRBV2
CARRDGGNEQFF
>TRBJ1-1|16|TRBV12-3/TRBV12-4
CASSLAGARTNTEAFF
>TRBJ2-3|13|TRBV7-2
CASSSSSEDTQYF
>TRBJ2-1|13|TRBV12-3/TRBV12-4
CASRETSGSSWFF
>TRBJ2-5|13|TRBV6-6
CASFRDSRETQYF
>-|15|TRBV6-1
CASSFGTGDVYEQYF
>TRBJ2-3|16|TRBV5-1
CASRGDRLQYSDTQYF
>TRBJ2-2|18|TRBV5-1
CASSGPPGQGMNTGELFF
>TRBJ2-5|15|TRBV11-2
CASRETSPAQETQYF
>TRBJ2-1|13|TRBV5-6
CASSLQLDVVQFF
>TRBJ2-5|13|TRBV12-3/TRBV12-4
CASSRPPGETQYF
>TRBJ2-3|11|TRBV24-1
CATRSLDTQYF
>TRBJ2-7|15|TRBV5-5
CASSWTGTPIYEQYF
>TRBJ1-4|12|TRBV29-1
CSVEQGPEKLFF
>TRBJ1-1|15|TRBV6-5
CASRTLTGVFTEAFF
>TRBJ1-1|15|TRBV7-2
CASSLVGGGNTEAFF
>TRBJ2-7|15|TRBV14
CASSSSGQLLYEQYF
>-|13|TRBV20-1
CSARPGHSYEQYF
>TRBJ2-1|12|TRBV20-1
CSARGGNSEQFF
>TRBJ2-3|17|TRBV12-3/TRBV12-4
CASSFKTSGLQRDTQYF
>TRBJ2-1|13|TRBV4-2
CASSQTTSFEQFF
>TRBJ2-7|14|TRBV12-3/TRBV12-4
CASSLDWRRGEQYF
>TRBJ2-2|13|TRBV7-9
CASSLLGSGELFF